This TCR beta chain is drawn from a study of T cell changes during pregnancy in multiple sclerosis (dated by TCRdb to between 2018 and 2021). Some background on the complete study: The study examined how the T cell repertoire changed over the course of pregnancy in women with multiple sclerosis.

In regard to this clone: This receptor's antigen is unknown. No much larger clone exists at a distance of one base, and base qualities are not known.

From the cysteine up to the phenylalanine, the CDR3 has a length of 15 residues. The entry retains the CDR3 DNA only, 45 bases that are in frame from base 1. V is clipped by 6 bases and J by 0 bases, and the sequence between their germline boundaries is 9 bases long. CDR1 and CDR2 were assigned from the germline V gene as MGHDK and SYGVNS. To prepare the library, the immunoSEQ multiplex PCR assay was applied. TCRdb provides this immuneACCESS table in a form limited to in-frame rearrangements. Some clones are lacking; in checked studies, under half of them reflect an unresolved V gene, and why the rest are absent is not known. Present in this sample are more than 35,000 clones, over 75% of which were seen just once. Jointly, the top ten make up around 0.5% of the sample.

This TCR came from a female donor in good health, enrolled as a control in a pregnancy study. The chain employs TRBV25-1 and TRBJ2-6; TRBD2 is perhaps the D gene, given 7 matching bases. The material was CD4+ T cells from peripheral blood mononuclear cells, obtained in the first trimester of pregnancy. CDR3 region: CASRRGGSGANVLTF. At the DNA level, the sequence is TGTGCCAGCAGGAGGGGGGGCTCTGGGGCCAACGTCCTGACTTTC.